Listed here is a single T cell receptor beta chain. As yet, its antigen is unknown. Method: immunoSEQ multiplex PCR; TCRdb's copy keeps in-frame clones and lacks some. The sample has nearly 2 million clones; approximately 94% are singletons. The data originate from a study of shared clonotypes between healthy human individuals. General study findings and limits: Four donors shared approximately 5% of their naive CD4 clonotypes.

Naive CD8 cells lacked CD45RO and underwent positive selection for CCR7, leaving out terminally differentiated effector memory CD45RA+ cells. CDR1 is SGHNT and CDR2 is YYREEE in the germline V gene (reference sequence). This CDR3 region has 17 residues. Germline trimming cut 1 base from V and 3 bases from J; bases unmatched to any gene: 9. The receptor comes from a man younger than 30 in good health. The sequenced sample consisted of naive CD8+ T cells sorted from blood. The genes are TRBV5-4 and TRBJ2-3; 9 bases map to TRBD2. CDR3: CASSLMMAGGGTDTQYF. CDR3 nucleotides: TGTGCCAGCAGCTTGATGATGGCGGGAGGGGGGACAGATACGCAGTATTTT. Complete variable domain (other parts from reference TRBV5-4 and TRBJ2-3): ETGVTQSPTHLIKTRGQQVTLRCSSQSGHNTVSWYQQALGQGPQFIFQYYREEENGRGNFPPRFSGLQFPNYSSELNVNALELDDSALYLCASSLMMAGGGTDTQYFGPGTRLTVL.